This TCR beta chain was profiled in a study of T-cell memory formation after mild COVID-19. Study-wide background: Largely, TCR clusters stayed within a single donor.

TCRdb processed the 5' RACE reads anew with MiXCR; each CDR3 protein has one entry. Counted here are roughly 410,000 distinct CDR3 sequences, 24% occurring once; the ten biggest clones make up 7.5% to 10%. Study-level points and caveats: Contracting CD4+ clones were located mainly in CM and EM, and CD8+ clones in EMRA. Some clones that responded turned up in pre-infection memory, which suggests that cross-reactive memory joined in. CD4/CD8 balance held among clones contracting day 15 to 85, and later expanders leaned CD4+.

The CDR3 is 15 amino acids. Trimming removed 3 bases from V and 4 bases from J, with 16 bases in between. CDR1 and CDR2 (germline): ENHRY, SYGVKD. Note on this clonotype: Its target is not known.

The sequence was obtained from an adult woman who had mild COVID-19 (a few samples of this study predate the infection). Cell type and time point are not known. The rearrangement joins TRBV10-3 to TRBJ2-7; D gene ambiguous. The sequenced material came from PBMCs or a T cell subset sorted from them (not recorded which). CDR3 nucleotide sequence: TGTGCCATCAGTGACCGGGCCAACTCCGGGTACGAGCAGTACTTC. The encoded protein is CAISDRANSGYEQYF.